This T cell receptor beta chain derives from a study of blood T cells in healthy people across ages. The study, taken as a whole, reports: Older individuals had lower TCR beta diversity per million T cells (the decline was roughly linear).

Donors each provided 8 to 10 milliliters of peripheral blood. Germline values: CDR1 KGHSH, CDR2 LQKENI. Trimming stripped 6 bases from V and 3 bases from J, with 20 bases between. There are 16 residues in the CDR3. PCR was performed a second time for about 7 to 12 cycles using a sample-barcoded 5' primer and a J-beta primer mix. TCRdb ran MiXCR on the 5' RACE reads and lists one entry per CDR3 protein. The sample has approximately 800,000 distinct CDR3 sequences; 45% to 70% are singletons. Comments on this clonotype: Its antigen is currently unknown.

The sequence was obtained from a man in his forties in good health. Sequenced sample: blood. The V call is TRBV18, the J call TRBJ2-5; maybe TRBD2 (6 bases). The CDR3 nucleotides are TGTGCCAGCTCCTCCGACCCGGGGGTACTAAAAGAGACCCAGTACTTC. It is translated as CASSSDPGVLKETQYF.